This T cell receptor (beta chain) stems from a study of blood T cells in healthy people across ages (dated by TCRdb to the mid-2010s). For the wider study: In model experiments, template switching captured roughly one uniquely barcoded TCR beta cDNA molecule for every two T cells. The donors were split into four age groups: young (average about 16 years), middle-aged (roughly 40), aged (roughly 60) and long-lived (82). Using deep sequencing normalized with unique cDNA molecular identifiers, the study measured how TCR beta repertoire diversity changes with age. Two additional independent replicas of 1 million unique cDNA reads from the same blood draw were analyzed for two donors (one aged 18 to 30 and one aged 80 or older). To avoid experimental bias, donors of different ages were distributed randomly across sequencing lanes.

Study-level results and caveats: The percentage of naive T cells measured by flow cytometry correlated strongly with observed TCR beta diversity. Because the CMV infection status of the donors was unknown, age-related changes in expanded clonotypes may potentially have been confounded. Estimates of total diversity based on one million sequenced T cells were regarded as lower bounds and as underestimates. Bulk unsorted PBMC profiling prevented conclusive comparison of naive and antigen-experienced compartments. Observed TCR beta diversity per million T cells fell roughly linearly with age, and a significant reduction was already apparent by age roughly 40. Compared with the aged group, the long-lived group had more naive CD4+ T cells, fewer expanded clones and increased TCR diversity, suggesting age selection.

The approximately 41 donors, aged about 6 to 95 years, were systemically healthy Caucasian individuals from Russia. Each donor gave around 9.5 milliliters of peripheral blood, collected into EDTA-treated Vacutainer tubes. Ficoll-Paque density-gradient centrifugation was used to isolate PBMCs, with at least 7 million per sample. Total RNA was extracted from PBMCs with Trizol reagent, with at least 6 micrograms obtained per sample. The percentages of naive CD45RAhigh/CD27high T cells were determined by flow cytometry on a PBMC aliquot from every donor. CDR1 LNHNV and CDR2 YYDKDF are derived from the germline V gene (reference sequence). V is cut by 3 bases and J by 4 bases, and the space between the germline ends is 19 bases. The CDR3 runs 17 amino acids, cysteine and phenylalanine included. The kept DNA is CDR3 alone, 51 bases in frame from the first base. This clonotype has at least ten counts. Which antigen it targets is not known. No qualities accompany the bases; no much larger clone lies one base away.

The library was produced with 5' RACE. Data came from an Illumina HiSeq 2500. A second PCR of 7 to 11 cycles was performed with a sample-barcoded 5' primer and a J-beta primer mix. A unique molecular identifier was introduced onto each TCR beta cDNA molecule by a template-switch 5' adaptor carrying 12 random nucleotides. Each sample yielded at least 3 million CDR3-containing paired-end reads. First-strand cDNA synthesis was performed from all RNA using the Mint cDNA synthesis kit, with priming by a TRBC-specific oligonucleotide. After uracil-DNA glycosylase treatment, a first 18-cycle PCR used universal primers M1SS and BC2_uni_R on all cDNA. Concerning the study's data processing: For normalization, 1 million high-quality reads, each with a distinct molecular identifier, were randomly selected from each sample. Reads with shared molecular identifiers were discarded instead of being binned into consensus sequences. MiTCR, set to a Q25 quality threshold and the strictest error-elimination algorithm, was used for CDR3 identification, clonotype clustering and error correction. A nonparametric unseen species model with Euler transformation was used to estimate a lower bound on total TCR beta diversity. TCRdb reanalyzed the raw reads on its own, using fastp at Q25 for trimming and MiXCR for clone calling, and kept in-frame beta chains. Each CDR3 protein appears once, grouped with its most common genes and DNA. The V and J calls here are based on TCRdb, not the publication. Within this sample are 550,000 to 800,000 distinct CDR3 sequences, with roughly 30% of them counted one time only. The ten top clones hold approximately 15% of the sample.

The chain is encoded by TRBV15 joined to TRBJ2-1; the D gene is perhaps TRBD1, from 5 matching bases. Input material: blood. The sequence came from a woman aged 80 or older in good health. Donor details come from another sample of the same person, matched by shared clones. The CDR3 reads CATSSPTGVRVYNEQFF. The bases read TGTGCCACCAGCAGTCCAACTGGGGTCAGGGTGTACAATGAGCAGTTCTTC.